Following are 23 T cell receptor beta chains from one sample sequenced in a study of T cells in Graves' hyperthyroidism and ophthalmopathy (dated by TCRdb to the late 2010s). The library came from multiplex PCR. These reads were obtained on an Illumina HiSeq 2000. The TCR beta CDR3 regions were amplified from RNA transcripts. For the first round of RT-PCR on the TCR CDR3, the HTBI primer set was used together with the Qiagen OneStep RT-PCR kit. TCRdb cleaned the public reads at Q25 with fastp, built clones with MiXCR and kept in-frame beta chains. Each record represents a unique CDR3 protein, reported with the most common genes and DNA among its rows. This sample lists approximately 250,000 distinct CDR3 sequences; roughly 22% were detected once. The ten largest clonotypes hold about a third of the sample. Sequencing was done on a sample of blood. The receptors derive from a woman aged 40 to 55 with Graves' ophthalmopathy.

This chain links TRBV12-3 or TRBV12-4 with TRBJ2-5; 9 bases line up with TRBD1. The CDR3 totals 15 residues. The V and J ends lost 5 bases and 5 bases, in that order; junction bases with no gene match: 9. The CDR3 sequence: CASSDRDRAQETQYF. DNA for the CDR3: TGTGCCAGCAGTGACCGGGACAGGGCCCAGGAGACCCAGTACTTC.

The table lists this clonotype with many counts. The genes are TRBV20-1 and TRBJ2-7; 8 positions match TRBD1. The ends lost 6 bases at V and 9 bases at J; junction bases unmatched: 7. The CDR3 totals 11 residues. The germline CDR1 and CDR2 sequences are DFQATT and SNEGSKA (reference sequence). The CDR3 DNA follows: TGCAGTGCGCCCAGGGGGCCGGGGCAGTACTTC. Amino acids: CSAPRGPGQYF.

Many counts were recorded for this clonotype. The chain carries TRBV28 and TRBJ1-1; D perhaps matches TRBD1 (6 bases). The germline V and J ends were trimmed by 5 bases and 6 bases, with 22 bases remaining between them. The CDR3 is made up of 16 amino acids. Germline V gene lookup returns CDR1 MDHEN and CDR2 SYDVKM. The CDR3 nucleotides are TGTGCCAGCAGTCCGTCCCCCTCCGGGGGCGAGGCTGAAGCTTTCTTT. This gives the protein CASSPSPSGGEAEAFF. Full variable domain (missing parts from reference TRBV28 and TRBJ1-1): DVKVTQSSRYLVKRTGEKVFLECVQDMDHENMFWYRQDPGLGLRLIYFSYDVKMKEKGDIPEGYSVSREKKERFSLILESASTNQTSMYLCASSPSPSGGEAEAFFGQGTRLTVV.

This clonotype has ten or more counts. V usage is TRBV19 and J usage is TRBJ1-5, with 7 nucleotides matching TRBD1. Trimming took 6 bases from V and 2 from J; bases not matched to a gene: 4. CDR1 and CDR2 from the germline V gene are LNHDA and SQIVND (reference sequence). CDR3 length: 14 residues. The CDR3: CASRTGLGNQPQHF. The CDR3 DNA sequence: TGTGCCAGTAGGACAGGGCTCGGCAATCAGCCCCAGCATTTT.

The chain couples TRBV25-1 to TRBJ2-7; D is uncertain. V dropped 5 bases and J dropped 6 bases, with 14 bases sitting between them. The CDR3 extends over 13 amino acids. From germline, CDR1 is MGHDK and CDR2 SYGVNS. The CDR3 DNA sequence: TGTGCCAGCAGTCGAGGTTCATTGGGCGAGCAGTACTTC. It specifies CASSRGSLGEQYF.

The chain links TRBV29-1 to TRBJ2-5; 7 bases match TRBD1. With V trimmed by 5 bases and J by 1 base, 4 bases remained unmatched. The CDR3 has 13 residues. Germline V gives CDR1 SQVTM, CDR2 ANQGSEA. DNA of the CDR3: TGCAGCGTTCGACAGGGCCTCCAAGAGACCCAGTACTTC. This encodes CSVRQGLQETQYF.

The genes are TRBV6-2 or TRBV6-3 and TRBJ2-5; D call uncertain. There are 15 residues in the CDR3. CDR1 is MNHEY, CDR2 SVGEGT, per germline. The germline V and J ends were trimmed by 0 bases and 4 bases, with 12 bases remaining between them. CDR3 protein: CASSYSMNQLETQYF. In DNA form, the CDR3 reads TGTGCCAGCAGTTACTCGATGAACCAGTTAGAGACCCAGTACTTC.

This clonotype was detected ten times or more. V gene TRBV20-1 combines with J gene TRBJ2-2, with a tentative D call TRBD2 (6 bases). Germline loops: CDR1 DFQATT, CDR2 SNEGSKA (reference sequence). The CDR3 has 16 residues. Trimming left V 2 bases short and J 0 bases short, with 13 bases between. In DNA form, the CDR3 reads TGCAGTGCTAGAAAAGGAGGGCAGGCGAACACCGGGGAGCTGTTTTTT. As protein: CSARKGGQANTGELFF.

This clonotype was detected ten times or more. This rearrangement joins TRBV7-2 to TRBJ1-5; D is perhaps TRBD1 (6 bases). The germline gives CDR1 SGHTA, CDR2 FQGNSA. The V and J ends lost 3 bases and 2 bases respectively, with 11 bases between them. The CDR3 consists of 15 residues. The CDR3 spells CASSFQQGGNQPQHF. The CDR3 region has the DNA TGTGCCAGCAGCTTCCAACAGGGAGGCAATCAGCCCCAGCATTTT.

This clonotype was seen repeatedly, ten times or more. The J gene is TRBJ2-5, the V gene TRBV11-2, with D perhaps assigned TRBD1 or TRBD2 (5 bases each). Germline V lookup: CDR1 SGHAT, CDR2 FQNNGV. CDR3 length equals 16 residues. V lost 7 bases and J 4 bases, leaving 22 bases between the germline ends. CDR3 region: CASTPGAGGRRETQYF. DNA of the CDR3: TGTGCCAGCACCCCCGGGGCAGGAGGAAGACGAGAGACCCAGTACTTC.

This clonotype was seen a handful of times. The V and J genes are TRBV12-3 or TRBV12-4 and TRBJ2-7; TRBD2 matches at 13 bases. Trimming at V came to 5 bases and at J to 4 bases, leaving 5 bases not matched to a gene. The CDR3 extends over 15 amino acids. The CDR3 protein is CASSTRTSGGYEQYF. CDR3 DNA: TGTGCCAGCAGTACAAGGACTAGCGGGGGATACGAGCAGTACTTC.

On this clonotype: A read error may be the cause here, since a much bigger clone is one base away. The chain couples TRBV11-1 to TRBJ2-7; the D gene is possibly TRBD1 (5 bases). The CDR3 sequence is 16 residues long. V lost 5 bases, J lost 0 bases, and 17 bases lay in between. Germline-derived CDR1 and CDR2 are SGHAT and FQDESV (reference sequence). The DNA of the CDR3 is TGTGCCAGCAGCCCAACCACAGGCAAGATCTCCTACGAGCAGTACTTC. Its protein product is CASSPTTGKISYEQYF.

In this sample, this clonotype turned up many times. The chain uses TRBV13 and TRBJ2-7; TRBD2 might be the D (6 bases). Germline loops: CDR1 PRHDT, CDR2 FYEKMQ (reference sequence). The V end was cut by 5 bases, the J end by 3 bases, with 8 bases between. The length of the CDR3 is 12 residues. The CDR3 DNA reads as TGTGCCAGCAGCCGGGAGCGCTACGAGCAGTACTTC. It encodes CASSRERYEQYF.

This clonotype was observed at least ten times. This chain joins TRBV4-1 and TRBJ1-1; D gene uncertain. The CDR3 consists of 15 residues. The germline CDR1 and CDR2 sequences are MGHRA and YSYEKL. Deletions cut 2 bases from V and 5 bases from J, with 15 bases between. The CDR3 DNA reads TGCGCCAGCAGCCAACTCGGCGGAAGGGATACTGAAGCTTTCTTT. It codes for CASSQLGGRDTEAFF.

This clonotype occurred many times. J is TRBJ2-5 and V is TRBV6-5, with 7 bases lining up with TRBD1. The germline CDR1 and CDR2 sequences are MNHEY and SVGAGI. The CDR3 length is 15 residues. Trimming cost V 2 bases and J 5 bases; bases outside gene matches: 8. CDR3 coding DNA: TGTGCCAGCAGTTACGCCAGGACAGGAACTGAGACCCAGTACTTC. It codes for CASSYARTGTETQYF.

The chain is built from TRBV6-2 or TRBV6-3 and TRBJ1-2, with 7 bases aligning to TRBD1. Trimming removed 6 bases from V and 2 bases from J; junction bases left unmatched: 3. In germline, CDR1 is MNHEY, CDR2 SVGEGT. This CDR3 has 13 residues. Here the CDR3 DNA reads TGTGCCAGCAGGAAGACAGGGAACTATGGCTACACCTTC. Its translation is CASRKTGNYGYTF.

This clonotype was counted many times. The J gene is TRBJ1-5, the V gene TRBV28; D is possibly TRBD1 (6 bases). V lost 6 bases and J lost 0, with 6 bases in between. CDR3 length equals 13 residues. CDR1 and CDR2 (germline): MDHEN, SYDVKM. The CDR3, as DNA: TGTGCCAGCAGCAGGGGTAGCAATCAGCCCCAGCATTTT. Translated: CASSRGSNQPQHF.

There are many counts of this clonotype. Germline and junction disagree at one end, which may indicate a read error. The gene calls are TRBV11-1 and TRBJ2-7, with a tentative D call TRBD1 (5 bases). This CDR3 contains 17 residues. The germline V gene has CDR1 SGHAT and CDR2 FQDESV (reference sequence). CDR3 protein: CASSLDPGQSSSYGQYF. The CDR3, as DNA: TGTGCCAGCAGCTTAGACCCCGGACAATCGAGCTCCTACGGGCAGTACTTC. Complete variable domain (other parts from reference TRBV11-1 and TRBJ2-7): EAEVAQSPRYKITEKSQAVAFWCDPISGHATLYWYRQILGQGPELLVQFQDESVVDDSQLPKDRFSAERLKGVDSTLKIQPAELGDSAMYLCASSLDPGQSSSYGQYFGPGTRLTVT.

This chain links TRBV7-3 with TRBJ2-4; TRBD1 matches 7 bases. V shed 4 bases, J shed 10 bases, and the junction held 16 bases outside the gene matches. The CDR3 has 16 amino acids. In germline, CDR1 is SGHTA, CDR2 FQGTGA. The CDR3 DNA follows: TGTGCCAGCAGCTCGGGACAGACTCTCGATAGGGGGATTCAGTACTTC. Translation: CASSSGQTLDRGIQYF.

The J gene is TRBJ2-7, the V gene TRBV12-3 or TRBV12-4; D is ambiguous. CDR3 length: 14 residues. V gave up 11 bases and J gave up 2 bases, with 19 bases separating them. CDR3 DNA sequence: TGTGCCCCCGTCCCGCACCCCACCGCCTACGAGCAGTACTTC. Protein product: CAPVPHPTAYEQYF.

This clonotype was recorded at least ten times. The chain is built from TRBV5-1 and TRBJ2-6; D may be TRBD1 (5 bases). Germline loops: CDR1 SGHRS, CDR2 YFSETQ. The CDR3 is 17 residues long. Trimming cost V 0 bases and J 0 bases, with 10 bases left between them. The CDR3 DNA is TGCGCCAGCAGCTTGGCCGACAGCAGCTCTGGGGCCAACGTCCTGACTTTC. Protein product: CASSLADSSSGANVLTF.

In this sample, this clonotype turned up many times. The rearrangement links TRBV6-6 to TRBJ1-1; 8 nucleotides line up with TRBD1. The CDR3 covers 20 residues. Looked up from germline, CDR1 is MNHNY and CDR2 is SVGAGI (reference sequence). V trimming: 6 bases; J trimming: 0 bases; junction bases outside the gene matches: 21. CDR3 loop: CASRSGGFWGTGGMNTEAFF. The DNA of the CDR3 is TGTGCCAGCAGATCGGGGGGATTTTGGGGGACAGGAGGAATGAACACTGAAGCTTTCTTT.

This clonotype has a count of ten or more. The CDR3 DNA follows: TGTGCCAGCAGCCAAGATAGGGCACGGTTACACGAGCAGTACTTC. The encoded protein is CASSQDRARLHEQYF. This chain links TRBV3-1 with TRBJ2-7; no clear D. CDR3 size: 15 residues. Germline assignment: CDR1 LGHDT and CDR2 YNNKEL (reference sequence). V dropped 0 bases and J dropped 5 bases, with 14 bases sitting between them.